Following are 6 T cell receptor beta chains from one sample sequenced in a study of blood T cell repertoires in COVID-19 (dated by TCRdb to 2020 to 2021). To prepare the library, the immunoSEQ multiplex PCR assay was applied. Entries here come from immuneACCESS through TCRdb and include only in-frame sequences with V and J called. Some clones fail to appear in such tables; in the studies checked, an unresolved V gene covers under half of the shortfall, and the cause of the remainder is unknown. This sample lists 75,000 or so clones; approximately 80% were detected once. The leading ten clones occupy approximately 5.8% of the sample. The source material was peripheral blood. All receptors come from a man aged 55 to 69 with active or convalescent COVID-19.

V and J are TRBV4-1 and TRBJ2-5; a weak D match, TRBD2 (5 bases). With 0 bases removed from V and 1 base from J, the gap between germline ends came to 9 bases. The CDR3 length is 15 residues. In germline, CDR1 is MGHRA, CDR2 YSYEKL. Here the CDR3 reads CASSQDSGLQETQYF. As DNA, the CDR3 is TGCGCCAGCAGCCAAGACAGCGGACTCCAAGAGACCCAGTACTTC.

This clone was picked up a small number of times. The V and J genes are TRBV19 and TRBJ1-1; D uncertain. Germline-derived CDR1 and CDR2 are LNHDA and SQIVND (reference sequence). CDR3 length: 15 residues. Trimming left V 3 bases short and J 3 bases short, with 14 bases between. The CDR3 region has the DNA TGTGCCAGTAGTATTGGGAGGAGAGGCGACACTGAAGCTTTCTTT. Translating it yields CASSIGRRGDTEAFF.

The chain joins TRBV5-8 to TRBJ1-5; possible D gene TRBD1, 5 bases. V dropped 4 bases and J dropped 1 base, with 12 bases sitting between them. CDR1 and CDR2 from the germline V gene are SGHTS and YDEGEE. The CDR3 loop spans 15 amino acids. CDR3 protein: CASSTYQGSNQPQHF. CDR3 coding DNA: TGTGCCAGCAGCACGTATCAGGGAAGCAATCAGCCCCAGCATTTT.

The gene calls are TRBV7-9 and TRBJ2-7, with 8 bases fitting TRBD1. Germline values: CDR1 SEHNR, CDR2 FQNEAQ (reference sequence). CDR3 length: 13 residues. The ends lost 6 bases at V and 7 bases at J; junction bases unmatched: 8. DNA of the CDR3: TGTGCCAGCAGTAGAAGACAGGGGAGAGAGCAGTACTTC. This gives the protein CASSRRQGREQYF.

The chain carries TRBV6-5 and TRBJ2-7, with D hard to call. CDR1 is MNHEY and CDR2 is SVGAGI in the germline V gene. V shed 7 bases and J shed 7 bases, with 20 bases lying between them. CDR3 size: 14 residues. DNA for the CDR3: TGTGCCAGCAACCCCCGCTCCCAAACACAGGAGCAGTACTTC. Encoded protein: CASNPRSQTQEQYF.

This chain uses TRBV21-1 with TRBJ1-1. TRBV21-1 is a documented pseudogene. The CDR3 covers 13 residues. CDR3 residues: CASNPERNTEAFF. DNA for the CDR3: TGTGCCAGCAATCCGGAGCGGAACACTGAAGCTTTCTTT.